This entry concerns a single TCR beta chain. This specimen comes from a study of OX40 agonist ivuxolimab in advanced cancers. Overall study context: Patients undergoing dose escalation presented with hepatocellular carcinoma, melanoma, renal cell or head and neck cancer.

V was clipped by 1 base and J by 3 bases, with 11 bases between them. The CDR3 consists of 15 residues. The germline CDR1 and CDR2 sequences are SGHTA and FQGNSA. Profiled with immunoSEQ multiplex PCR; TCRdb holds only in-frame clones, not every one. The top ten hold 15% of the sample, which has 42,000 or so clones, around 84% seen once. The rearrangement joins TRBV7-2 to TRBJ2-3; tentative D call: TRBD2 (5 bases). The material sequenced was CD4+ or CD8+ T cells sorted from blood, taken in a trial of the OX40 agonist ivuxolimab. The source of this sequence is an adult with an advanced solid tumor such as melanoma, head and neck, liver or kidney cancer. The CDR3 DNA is TGTGCCAGCAGCTTAGTTGAGGGAGAAACAGATACGCAGTATTTT. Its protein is CASSLVEGETDTQYF. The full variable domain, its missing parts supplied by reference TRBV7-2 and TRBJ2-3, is GAGVSQSPSNKVTEKGKDVELRCDPISGHTALYWYRQSLGQGLEFLIYFQGNSAPDKSGLPSDRFSAERTGGSVSTLTIQRTQQEDSAVYLCASSLVEGETDTQYFGPGTRLTVL.